The 12 T cell receptor beta chains reported below all come from one sample, sequenced in a study of T cell responses to AZD1222 COVID-19 vaccine. The table came from immunoSEQ multiplex PCR; TCRdb's copy has only in-frame clones and leaves some out. The sample holds about 160,000 clones, roughly 90% seen once. The sequencing here drew on peripheral blood, taken 28 days after the second AZD1222 dose. All receptors come from an adult who received the AZD1222 COVID-19 vaccine.

The genes are TRBV30 and TRBJ2-4, with D perhaps TRBD1 (6 bases). CDR1 and CDR2 from the germline V gene are GTSNPN and SVGIG (reference sequence). CDR3 length: 13 amino acids. The ends were cut back, 0 bases at V and 7 bases at J, with 10 bases in the middle. The CDR3 reads CAWSVQGRNIQYF. CDR3 in DNA: TGTGCCTGGAGTGTACAGGGCAGGAACATTCAGTACTTC.

The chain is built from TRBV6-5 and TRBJ2-1; D not certain. The CDR3 extends over 12 amino acids. CDR1 MNHEY and CDR2 SVGAGI come from the germline V gene. V shed 5 bases and J shed 7 bases, with 9 bases lying between them. This CDR3 reads CASSPRNNEQFF. The CDR3 nucleotides read TGTGCCAGCAGTCCCCGAAATAATGAGCAGTTCTTC.

The rearrangement joins TRBV3-1 (or the pseudogene TRBV3-2) to TRBJ2-3, with D perhaps being TRBD1 or TRBD2 (7 bases each). The CDR3 covers 16 residues. Germline CDR1 reads LGHDT; CDR2 reads YNNKEL (reference sequence). Trimming left V 4 bases short and J 0 bases short, with 14 bases between. In DNA, the CDR3 is TGTGCCAGCAGCCCCCAGGGGGGGGCTAGCACAGATACGCAGTATTTT. Translation: CASSPQGGASTDTQYF.

This clone was found many times. The CDR3 DNA sequence: TGTGCCAGCAGCCGGACTAGCGTGACCGGGGAGCTGTTTTTT. It specifies CASSRTSVTGELFF. The J gene is TRBJ2-2, the V gene TRBV7-2; 9 positions agree with TRBD2. The CDR3 loop spans 14 amino acids. Germline loops: CDR1 SGHTA, CDR2 FQGNSA. The V and J ends lost 5 bases and 5 bases, in that order; junction bases with no gene match: 3.

This chain joins TRBV25-1 and TRBJ1-3; D remains unclear. This CDR3 has 15 amino acids. The germline V gene encodes CDR1 MGHDK and CDR2 SYGVNS. V was clipped by 2 bases and J by 0 bases, with 8 bases between them. The CDR3 sequence: CASSEGSSSGNTIYF. The CDR3 DNA is TGTGCCAGCAGTGAAGGCAGCAGCTCTGGAAACACCATATATTTT.

The CDR3 region is CASSQLGQNNEQFF. CDR3 bases: TGCGCCAGCAGTCAATTGGGGCAGAACAATGAGCAGTTCTTC. The chain links TRBV23-1 to TRBJ2-1; possible D gene TRBD1, 5 bases. TRBV23-1 belongs to the ORF category, with a function that is uncertain. This CDR3 has 14 amino acids. Trimming pared 1 base from V and 5 bases from J, leaving 9 bases between.

This sequence joins TRBV27 and TRBJ1-6; unclear D gene. The germline gives CDR1 MNHEY, CDR2 SMNVEV (reference sequence). The ends were cut back, 4 bases at V and 7 bases at J, with 11 bases in the middle. The CDR3 has 14 amino acids. The CDR3 nucleotides are TGTGCCAGCAGTTCGCCGGACGGGAATTCACCCCTCCACTTT. Residues: CASSSPDGNSPLHF.

The rearrangement joins TRBV11-2 to TRBJ2-3; 9 nucleotides agree with TRBD1. This CDR3 has 16 amino acids. Trimming cost V 3 bases and J 2 bases; bases outside gene matches: 6. Per the germline V gene, CDR1 is SGHAT and CDR2 is FQNNGV. CDR3 residues: CASSFWGTGTTDTQYF. DNA of the CDR3: TGTGCCAGCAGCTTTTGGGGGACAGGGACCACAGATACGCAGTATTTT.

The V and J genes are TRBV14 and TRBJ1-2; 7 bases align to TRBD1. CDR3 length equals 15 residues. The V gene end was trimmed by 2 bases and the J gene end by 3 bases; junction bases not matched to a gene: 6. CDR1 and CDR2 from the germline V gene are SGHDN and FVKESK. The CDR3 DNA sequence: TGTGCCAGCAGCCAACATGACAGGGTCTACTATGGCTACACCTTC. It is translated as CASSQHDRVYYGYTF. Using reference TRBV14 and TRBJ1-2 for the parts outside the CDR3, the full variable domain is EAGVTQFPSHSVIEKGQTVTLRCDPISGHDNLYWYRRVMGKEIKFLLHFVKESKQDESGMPNNRFLAERTGGTYSTLKVQPAELEDSGVYFCASSQHDRVYYGYTFGSGTRLTVV.

This sequence joins TRBV4-1 and TRBJ2-1; 12 bases fit TRBD2. With V trimmed by 2 bases and J by 7 bases, 12 bases remained unmatched. CDR3 size: 18 residues. Germline V gives CDR1 MGHRA, CDR2 YSYEKL. CDR3 sequence (DNA): TGCGCCAGCAGCCAACCGTTCGTGCGACTAGCGGGAGTTAATGAGCAGTTCTTC. Translated: CASSQPFVRLAGVNEQFF.

The CDR3, as DNA: TGTGCCAGCAGCTTAGCGAGGAGGGAGGGCCTTGTTGAGCAGTTCTTC. It yields the protein CASSLARREGLVEQFF. The chain carries TRBV7-2 and TRBJ2-1, with 7 bases that match TRBD2. The CDR3 spans 16 residues. Germline values: CDR1 SGHTA, CDR2 FQGNSA. V shed 0 bases, J shed 9 bases, and the junction held 11 bases outside the gene matches.

In DNA, the CDR3 is TGCGCCAGCAGTCAATCCCCCGGAGACAGTCTCTATGGCTACACCTTC. It yields the protein CASSQSPGDSLYGYTF. The chain links TRBV23-1 to TRBJ1-2, with TRBD1 as a possible D gene (5 bases). TRBV23-1 is designated an ORF whose function remains uncertain. V lost 0 bases and J lost 4, with 15 bases in between. The CDR3 extends over 16 amino acids.